What follows describes a single T cell receptor beta chain. Its antigen is as yet unknown. This entry is derived from a study of vaccination effects on CD4 cells after COVID-19. Overall study context: ViraFEST used viral peptide pools to expand antigen-specific CD4+ T cells before sequencing. After around 2 million PBMC were placed in each well, they were cultured with approximately 10 IU/ml IL-2 and about 10 ug/ml peptides.

On roughly day 10 of culture, CD4+ T cells were separated out. Study-level findings and limits: Late post-vaccination, clones induced by infection and those induced by vaccine underwent marked clonal contraction.

This table comes from immunoSEQ multiplex PCR, and its TCRdb copy is limited to in-frame clones, with some not included. Of tens of thousands of clones listed, 65% to 70% are singletons. The CDR3 is made up of 16 amino acids. Germline V gene sequence: CDR1 MNHNS, CDR2 SASEGT. V was trimmed by 4 bases and J by 3 bases, leaving 17 bases between them. This receptor was taken from a human donor who received a COVID-19 vaccine. The material was CD4+ T cells from PBMCs cultured without peptide, obtained before COVID-19 vaccination. The chain links TRBV6-1 to TRBJ2-3; a possible D gene is TRBD2 (6 bases). Written as DNA, the CDR3 is TGTGCCAGCAGTGTTGGGGGGAAGTTTGTGACAGATACGCAGTATTTT. This sequence encodes CASSVGGKFVTDTQYF.